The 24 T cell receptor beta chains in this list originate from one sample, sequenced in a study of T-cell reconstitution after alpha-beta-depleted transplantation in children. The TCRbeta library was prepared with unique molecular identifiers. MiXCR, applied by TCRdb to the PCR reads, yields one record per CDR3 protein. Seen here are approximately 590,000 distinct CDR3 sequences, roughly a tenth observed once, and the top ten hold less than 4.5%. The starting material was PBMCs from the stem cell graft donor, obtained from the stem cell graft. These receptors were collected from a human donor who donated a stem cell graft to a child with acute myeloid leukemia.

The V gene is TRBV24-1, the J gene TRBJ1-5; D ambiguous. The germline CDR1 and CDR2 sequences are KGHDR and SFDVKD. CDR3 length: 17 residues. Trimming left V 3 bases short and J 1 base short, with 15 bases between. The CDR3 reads CATSDPTGPGSNQPQHF. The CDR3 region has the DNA TGTGCCACCAGTGATCCAACCGGCCCGGGAAGCAATCAGCCCCAGCATTTT.

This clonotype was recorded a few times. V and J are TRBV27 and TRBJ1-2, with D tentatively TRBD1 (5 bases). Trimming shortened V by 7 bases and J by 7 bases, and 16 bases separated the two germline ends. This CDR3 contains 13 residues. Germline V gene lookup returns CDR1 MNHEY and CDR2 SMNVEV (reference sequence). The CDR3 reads CASTSGTESGYTF. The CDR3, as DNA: TGTGCCAGCACCTCCGGGACGGAGTCTGGCTACACCTTC.

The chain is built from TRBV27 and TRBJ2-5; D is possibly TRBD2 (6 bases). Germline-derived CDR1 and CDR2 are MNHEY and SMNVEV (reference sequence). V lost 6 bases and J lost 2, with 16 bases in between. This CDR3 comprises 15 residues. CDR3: CASRPNAAGQETQYF. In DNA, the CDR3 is TGTGCCAGCAGACCCAACGCCGCGGGACAAGAGACCCAGTACTTC.

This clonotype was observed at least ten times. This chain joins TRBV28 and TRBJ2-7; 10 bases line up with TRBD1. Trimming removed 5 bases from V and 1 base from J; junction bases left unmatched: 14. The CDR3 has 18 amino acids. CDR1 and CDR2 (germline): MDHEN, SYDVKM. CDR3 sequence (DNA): TGTGCCAGCAGTCCTTATCCCGGGACAGGGGACGGGTCCTACGAGCAGTACTTC. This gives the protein CASSPYPGTGDGSYEQYF.

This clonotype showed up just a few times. The CDR3 DNA sequence: TGTGCCAGCAGCCCTACCGGGACCTTAAAAGAGACCCAGTACTTC. Its translation is CASSPTGTLKETQYF. This rearrangement joins TRBV4-2 to TRBJ2-5, with D perhaps given as TRBD1 or TRBD2 (5 bases each). The CDR3 is 15 amino acids. The germline CDR1 and CDR2 sequences are LGHNA and YNFKEQ. The germline V and J ends were trimmed by 4 bases and 3 bases, with 15 bases remaining between them.

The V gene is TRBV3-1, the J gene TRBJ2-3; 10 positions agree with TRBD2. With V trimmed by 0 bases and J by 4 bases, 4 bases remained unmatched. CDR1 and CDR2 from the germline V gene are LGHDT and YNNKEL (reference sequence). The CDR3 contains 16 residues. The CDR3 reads CASSQDLAGVADTQYF. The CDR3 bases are TGTGCCAGCAGCCAAGACCTAGCGGGAGTGGCAGATACGCAGTATTTT.

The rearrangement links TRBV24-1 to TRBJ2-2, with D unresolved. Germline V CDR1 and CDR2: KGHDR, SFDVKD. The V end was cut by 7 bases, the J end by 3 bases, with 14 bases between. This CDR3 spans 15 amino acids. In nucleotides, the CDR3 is TGTGCCACCAGCGCCCATCTCCGGGACACCGGGGAGCTGTTTTTT. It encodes CATSAHLRDTGELFF.

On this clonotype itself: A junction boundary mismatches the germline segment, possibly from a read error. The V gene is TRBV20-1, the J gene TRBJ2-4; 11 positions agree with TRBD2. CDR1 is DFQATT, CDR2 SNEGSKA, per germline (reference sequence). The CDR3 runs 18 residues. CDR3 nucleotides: TGCAGCGCTAGTGCAGGTAGCGGGAGGGCCTTGGGCAAAAACATTCAGTACTTC. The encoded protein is CSASAGSGRALGKNIQYF.

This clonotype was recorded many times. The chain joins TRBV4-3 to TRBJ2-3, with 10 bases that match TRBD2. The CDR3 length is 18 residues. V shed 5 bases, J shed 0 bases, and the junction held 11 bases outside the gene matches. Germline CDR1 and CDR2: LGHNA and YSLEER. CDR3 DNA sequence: TGCGCCAGCAGCGACGTTCTAGCGGGAGCTGGGAGCACAGATACGCAGTATTTT. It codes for CASSDVLAGAGSTDTQYF.

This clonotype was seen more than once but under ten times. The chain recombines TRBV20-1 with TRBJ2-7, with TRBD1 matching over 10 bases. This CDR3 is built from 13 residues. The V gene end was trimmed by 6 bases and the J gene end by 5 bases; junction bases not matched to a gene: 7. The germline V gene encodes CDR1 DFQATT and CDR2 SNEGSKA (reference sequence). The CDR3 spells CSADRDRGDEQYF. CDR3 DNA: TGCAGTGCCGATAGGGACAGGGGAGACGAGCAGTACTTC.

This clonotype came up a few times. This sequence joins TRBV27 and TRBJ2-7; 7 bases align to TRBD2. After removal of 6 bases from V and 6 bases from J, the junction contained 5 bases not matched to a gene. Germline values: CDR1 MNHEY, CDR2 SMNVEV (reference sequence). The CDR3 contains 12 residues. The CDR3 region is CASRSGIVEQYF. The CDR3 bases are TGTGCCAGCAGAAGCGGGATTGTCGAGCAGTACTTC.

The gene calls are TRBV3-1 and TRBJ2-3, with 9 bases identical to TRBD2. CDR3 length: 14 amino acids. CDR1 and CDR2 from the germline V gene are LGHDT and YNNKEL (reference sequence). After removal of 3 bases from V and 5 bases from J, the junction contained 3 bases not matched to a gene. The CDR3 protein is CASSHQAGGDTQYF. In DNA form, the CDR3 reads TGTGCCAGCAGCCACCAAGCGGGAGGAGATACGCAGTATTTT.

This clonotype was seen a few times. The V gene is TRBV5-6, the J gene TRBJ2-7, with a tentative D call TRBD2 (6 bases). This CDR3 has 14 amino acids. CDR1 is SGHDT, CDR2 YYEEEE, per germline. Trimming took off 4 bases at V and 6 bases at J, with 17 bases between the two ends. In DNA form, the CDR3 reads TGTGCCAGCAGCGGGGCGACGGACTACTCCGAGCAGTACTTC. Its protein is CASSGATDYSEQYF.

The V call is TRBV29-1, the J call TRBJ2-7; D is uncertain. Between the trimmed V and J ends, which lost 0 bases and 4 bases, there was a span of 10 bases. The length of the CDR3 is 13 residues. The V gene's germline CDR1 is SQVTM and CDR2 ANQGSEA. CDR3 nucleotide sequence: TGCAGCGTTGAAGATCATCCCGGATACGAGCAGTACTTC. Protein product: CSVEDHPGYEQYF.

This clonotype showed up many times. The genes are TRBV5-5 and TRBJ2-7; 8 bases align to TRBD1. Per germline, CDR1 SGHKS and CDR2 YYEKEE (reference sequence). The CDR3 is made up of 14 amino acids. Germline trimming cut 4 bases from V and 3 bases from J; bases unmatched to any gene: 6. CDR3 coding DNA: TGTGCCAGCAGCGATTCCGGGACAGGCTACGAGCAGTACTTC. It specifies CASSDSGTGYEQYF. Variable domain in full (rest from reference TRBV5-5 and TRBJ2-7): DAGVTQSPTHLIKTRGQQVTLRCSPISGHKSVSWYQQVLGQGPQFIFQYYEKEERGRGNFPDRFSARQFPNYSSELNVNALLLGDSALYLCASSDSGTGYEQYFGPGTRLTVT.

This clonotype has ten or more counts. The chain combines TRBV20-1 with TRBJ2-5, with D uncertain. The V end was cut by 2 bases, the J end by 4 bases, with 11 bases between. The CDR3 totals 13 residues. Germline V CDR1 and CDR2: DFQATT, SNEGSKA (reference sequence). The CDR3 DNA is TGCAGTGCTAGATTGGGTTCGATAGAGACCCAGTACTTC. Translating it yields CSARLGSIETQYF.

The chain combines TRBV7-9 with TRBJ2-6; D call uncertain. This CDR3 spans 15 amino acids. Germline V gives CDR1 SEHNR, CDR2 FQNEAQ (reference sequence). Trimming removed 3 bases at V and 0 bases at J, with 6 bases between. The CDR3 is CASSFWSSGANVLTF. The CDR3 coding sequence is TGTGCCAGCAGCTTTTGGAGCTCTGGGGCCAACGTCCTGACTTTC.

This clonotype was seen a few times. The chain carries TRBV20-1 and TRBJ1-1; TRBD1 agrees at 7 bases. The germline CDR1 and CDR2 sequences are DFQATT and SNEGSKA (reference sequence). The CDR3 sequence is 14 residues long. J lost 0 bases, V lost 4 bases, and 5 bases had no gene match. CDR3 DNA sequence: TGCAGTGCTACCTGGGACAGCTTGAACACTGAAGCTTTCTTT. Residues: CSATWDSLNTEAFF.

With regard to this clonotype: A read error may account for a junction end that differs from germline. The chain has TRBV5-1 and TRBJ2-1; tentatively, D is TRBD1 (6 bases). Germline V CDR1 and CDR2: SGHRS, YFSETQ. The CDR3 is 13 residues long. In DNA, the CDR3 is TGCGCCAGCAGCTTAACAGGGTCCAATGAGCTGTTCTTC. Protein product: CASSLTGSNELFF.

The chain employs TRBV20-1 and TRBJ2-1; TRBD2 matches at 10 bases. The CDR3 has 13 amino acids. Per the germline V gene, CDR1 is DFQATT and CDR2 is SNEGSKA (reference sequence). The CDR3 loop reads CRAGTSDYNEQFF. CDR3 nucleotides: TGCAGAGCCGGGACTAGCGACTACAATGAGCAGTTCTTC.

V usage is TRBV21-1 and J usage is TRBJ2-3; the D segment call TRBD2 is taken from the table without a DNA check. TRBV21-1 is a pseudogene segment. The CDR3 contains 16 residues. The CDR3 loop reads CASSKGVAGETNTQYF. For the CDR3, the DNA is TGTGCCAGCAGCAAAGGGGTAGCGGGAGAGACGAATACGCAGTATTTT.

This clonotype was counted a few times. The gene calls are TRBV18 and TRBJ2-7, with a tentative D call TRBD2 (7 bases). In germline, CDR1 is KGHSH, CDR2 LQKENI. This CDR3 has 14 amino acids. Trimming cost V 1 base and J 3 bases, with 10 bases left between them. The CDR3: CASSPQGGDYEQYF. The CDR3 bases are TGTGCCAGCTCACCACAGGGGGGGGACTACGAGCAGTACTTC.

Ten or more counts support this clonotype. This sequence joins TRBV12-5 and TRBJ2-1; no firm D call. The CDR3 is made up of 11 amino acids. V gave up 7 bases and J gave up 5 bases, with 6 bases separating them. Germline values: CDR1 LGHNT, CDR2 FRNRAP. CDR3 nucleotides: TGTGCTAGTGCCCTCGACAATGAGCAGTTCTTC. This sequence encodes CASALDNEQFF.

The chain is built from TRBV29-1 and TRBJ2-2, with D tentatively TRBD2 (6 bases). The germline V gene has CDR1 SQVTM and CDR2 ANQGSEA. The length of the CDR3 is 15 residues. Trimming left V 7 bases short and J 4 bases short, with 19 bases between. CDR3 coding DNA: TGCAGCGCTTTAGTGACTAGTATAGGCACCGGGGAGCTGTTTTTT. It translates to CSALVTSIGTGELFF.